The clone carrying this T cell receptor (beta chain) has a handful of counts. Using immunoSEQ multiplex PCR, the repertoire was profiled, and TCRdb retains in-frame clones only, with some absent. This sample has approximately 470,000 clones; 87% occur once, and the top ten carry around 0.64%. The sample originates from a study of blood T cell repertoires in COVID-19. Study-level background: PBMCs, B-cell-depleted T cells, or T cells were the source of the cDNA or gDNA that made up the material.

The CDR3 covers 16 residues. V gave up 0 bases and J gave up 0 bases, with 10 bases separating them. CDR1 and CDR2 from the germline V gene are SGHDT and YYEEEE. Participants, 18 to 89 years old, spanned more than 20 US areas. Assignment of participants to cohorts was predicated upon participant-reported clinical history. The sample comprised PBMCs or T cells enriched from blood (not recorded which). This TCR derives from a woman between 18 and 29 years old who had recovered from COVID-19. The rearrangement joins TRBV5-6 to TRBJ1-5, with a possible D match to TRBD1 (6 bases). In DNA form, the CDR3 reads TGTGCCAGCAGCTTGGCAGCAGGGGATAGCAATCAGCCCCAGCATTTT. It specifies CASSLAAGDSNQPQHF. The full variable domain, with the rest looked up from reference TRBV5-6 and TRBJ1-5, is DAGVTQSPTHLIKTRGQQVTLRCSPKSGHDTVSWYQQALGQGPQFIFQYYEEEERQRGNFPDRFSGHQFPNYSSELNVNALLLGDSALYLCASSLAAGDSNQPQHFGDGTRLSIL.